This TCR beta chain was sequenced for a study of graft-versus-host responses after intestinal transplantation. Study background: Induction with anti-thymocyte globulin, then tacrolimus and steroids for about 3 years, was given to all recipients.

General observations from the study: Some patients had graft-donor T cell macrochimerism, and their allografts showed high graft-versus-host to host-versus-graft clonal ratios. Marrow from the recipient contained GvH clones, some of which had appeared first in ileum or blood. Early post-transplant HvG declines tracked with peak circulating GvH clone levels.

This clone was detected once. The antigen is not known. Some clones are missing from TCRdb's copy, which holds only in-frame ones; the method was immunoSEQ multiplex PCR. Of roughly 28,000 clones detected, nearly 90% appear once; the ten largest clones hold 11%. The germline CDR1 and CDR2 sequences are MNHEY and SVGAGI. V lost 8 bases and J lost 3, with 19 bases in between. The CDR3 consists of 15 residues. The clonotype was recovered from a human patient who received an intestinal transplant, so some T cells may come from the graft donor. Sequencing used PBMCs, obtained 450 to 480 days after intestinal transplantation. The rearrangement uses TRBV6-5 and TRBJ1-1; TRBD1 might be the D (5 bases). As DNA, the CDR3 is TGTGCCAGCCTCCTATCAGGACGAGGGGACACTGAAGCTTTCTTT. This gives the protein CASLLSGRGDTEAFF.